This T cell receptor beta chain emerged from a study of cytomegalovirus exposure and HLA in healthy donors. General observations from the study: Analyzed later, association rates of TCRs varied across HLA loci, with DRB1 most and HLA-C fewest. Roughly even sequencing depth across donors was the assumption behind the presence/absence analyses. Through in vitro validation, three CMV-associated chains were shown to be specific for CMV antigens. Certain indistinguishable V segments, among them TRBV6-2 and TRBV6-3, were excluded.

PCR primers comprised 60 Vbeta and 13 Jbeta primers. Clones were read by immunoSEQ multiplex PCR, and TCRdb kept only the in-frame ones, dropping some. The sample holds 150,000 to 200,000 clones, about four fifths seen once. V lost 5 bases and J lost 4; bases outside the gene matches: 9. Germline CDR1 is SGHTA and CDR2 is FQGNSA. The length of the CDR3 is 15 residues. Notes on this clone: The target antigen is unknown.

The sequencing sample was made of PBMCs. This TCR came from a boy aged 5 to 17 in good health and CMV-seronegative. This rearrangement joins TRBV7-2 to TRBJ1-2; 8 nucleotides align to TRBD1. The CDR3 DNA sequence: TGTGCCAGCAGCCTGACAGGGGCCTCCACCTATGGCTACACCTTC. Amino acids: CASSLTGASTYGYTF.